This T cell receptor (beta chain) comes out of a study of blood T cell repertoires in COVID-19. Study-level background: The United States, Italy and Spain provided the acute and convalescent COVID-19 samples. Sources were T cells, B-cell-depleted T cells, or PBMCs; the material itself was cDNA or gDNA.

This clone was observed at least ten times. V lost 4 bases, J lost 4 bases, and 16 bases lay in between. Germline V gene sequence: CDR1 LGHDT, CDR2 YNNKEL (reference sequence). The CDR3 length is 15 residues. Original processing methods: Amplification of reference gene primers was used by the study to estimate nucleated cell counts. Assay used: immunoSEQ multiplex PCR; TCRdb lists only in-frame clones, some missing. That table gives V, J and clone size, and the DNA gave D and trimming. The data show some 150,000 clones, around 80% seen once. The sequenced material came from peripheral blood. This chain joins TRBV3-1 (or the pseudogene TRBV3-2) and TRBJ2-5, with TRBD1 as a possible D gene (5 bases). The clonotype was recovered from a woman between 70 and 85 years old with acute or convalescent COVID-19. The CDR3 region has the DNA TGTGCCAGCAGCCCATCGCTAGGGGTTGGAGAGACCCAGTACTTC. Protein: CASSPSLGVGETQYF.